This T cell receptor (beta chain) stems from a study of blood T cell repertoires in COVID-19. Study details: The study drew acute and convalescent COVID-19 samples from the United States, Italy and Spain. PBMCs, B-cell-depleted T cells, or T cells provided the cDNA or gDNA that made up the material.

V shed 5 bases and J shed 4 bases, with 8 bases lying between them. The CDR3 spans 13 residues. The germline CDR1 and CDR2 sequences are SSHAT and FNYEAQ (reference sequence). In the authors' workflow: Quantification of nucleated cells was approximated via reference gene primer amplification. Assay: immunoSEQ multiplex PCR; the TCRdb copy retains only in-frame clones and omits some. That table is the source of V, J and clone size, and D and trimming were worked out from the DNA. The sample includes about 120,000 clones, roughly 75% of them seen just once. The origin of this receptor is a man aged 55 to 69 with active or convalescent COVID-19. The chain carries TRBV7-7 and TRBJ2-2; a weak D match, TRBD2 (5 bases). The sample consisted of peripheral blood. The CDR3 here is CASSNGGTGELFF. The CDR3 DNA reads as TGTGCCAGCAGCAACGGAGGCACCGGGGAGCTGTTTTTT.